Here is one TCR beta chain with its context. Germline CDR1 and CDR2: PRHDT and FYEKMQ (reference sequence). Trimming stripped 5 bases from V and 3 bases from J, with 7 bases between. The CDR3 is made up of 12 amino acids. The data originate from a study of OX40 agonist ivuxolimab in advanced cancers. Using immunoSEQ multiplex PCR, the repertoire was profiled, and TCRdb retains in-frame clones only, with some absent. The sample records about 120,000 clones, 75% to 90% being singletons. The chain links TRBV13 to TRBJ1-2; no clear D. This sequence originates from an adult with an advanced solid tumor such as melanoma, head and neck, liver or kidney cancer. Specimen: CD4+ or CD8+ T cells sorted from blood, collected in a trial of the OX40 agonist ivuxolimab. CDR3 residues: CASSAADYGYTF. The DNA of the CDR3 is TGTGCCAGCAGCGCAGCGGACTATGGCTACACCTTC.